Each of the 15 T cell receptor beta chains below was sequenced from the same sample in a study of blood T cell repertoires in COVID-19. The data were produced by immunoSEQ multiplex PCR, yet TCRdb's version contains in-frame clones alone and is incomplete. The sample has hundreds of thousands of clones; 85% to 90% are singletons. The sample was peripheral blood. The receptors derive from a woman aged 25 to 39 with COVID-19, enrolled during active disease.

This sequence joins TRBV19 and TRBJ2-2, with D perhaps matching TRBD1 (5 bases). The V and J ends lost 8 bases and 5 bases respectively, with 18 bases between them. CDR1 and CDR2 (germline): LNHDA, SQIVND (reference sequence). This CDR3 contains 15 residues. CDR3 protein: CASQSSHRTTGELFF. The CDR3 DNA reads as TGTGCCAGTCAATCGAGCCATAGGACAACCGGGGAGCTGTTTTTT.

The V call is TRBV11-2, the J call TRBJ1-1; tentatively, D is TRBD1 (5 bases). Germline values: CDR1 SGHAT, CDR2 FQNNGV. The CDR3 length is 11 residues. The V and J ends lost 4 bases and 11 bases respectively, with 11 bases between them. The CDR3 sequence: CASSSNRFAFF. The CDR3 coding sequence is TGTGCCAGCAGCTCAAACAGGTTTGCTTTCTTT. The complete variable domain, with remaining parts taken from reference TRBV11-2 and TRBJ1-1, reads EAGVAQSPRYKIIEKRQSVAFWCNPISGHATLYWYQQILGQGPKLLIQFQNNGVVDDSQLPKDRFSAERLKGVDSTLKIQPAKLEDSAVYLCASSSNRFAFFGQGTRLTVV.

V is TRBV7-2 and J is TRBJ2-5; 12 bases match TRBD2. V lost 5 bases and J lost 5; bases outside the gene matches: 6. Germline assignment: CDR1 SGHTA and CDR2 FQGNSA. The CDR3 has 15 residues. The CDR3 loop reads CASSAQTSGSETQYF. In nucleotides, the CDR3 is TGTGCCAGCAGCGCCCAGACTAGCGGGAGTGAGACCCAGTACTTC.

This sequence joins TRBV9 and TRBJ2-7; TRBD2 aligns across 8 bases. The V gene end was trimmed by 2 bases and the J gene end by 1 base; junction bases not matched to a gene: 5. Per the germline V gene, CDR1 is SGDLS and CDR2 is YYNGEE. This CDR3 spans 15 amino acids. CDR3 sequence reads: CASSVGLAGSYEQYF. The CDR3 bases are TGTGCCAGCAGCGTGGGGCTAGCGGGTTCCTACGAGCAGTACTTC.

The chain carries TRBV5-1 and TRBJ2-2; D gene uncertain. Trimming left V 5 bases short and J 0 bases short, with 11 bases between. The CDR3 extends over 15 amino acids. The germline V gene has CDR1 SGHRS and CDR2 YFSETQ. The CDR3 bases are TGCGCCAGCAGTTCCCTAGGTTCGAACACCGGGGAGCTGTTTTTT. Translating gives CASSSLGSNTGELFF. The full variable domain, rest sourced from reference TRBV5-1 and TRBJ2-2, is KAGVTQTPRYLIKTRGQQVTLSCSPISGHRSVSWYQQTPGQGLQFLFEYFSETQRNKGNFPGRFSGRQFSNSRSEMNVSTLELGDSALYLCASSSLGSNTGELFFGEGSRLTVL.

J is TRBJ1-3 and V is TRBV9; TRBD1 is a possible D gene (5 bases). CDR1 SGDLS and CDR2 YYNGEE come from the germline V gene. The CDR3 is 14 residues long. V dropped 7 bases and J dropped 3 bases, with 14 bases sitting between them. The CDR3 loop is CASGGRDGGNTIYF. In DNA form, the CDR3 reads TGTGCCAGCGGAGGGAGGGACGGTGGAAACACCATATATTTT.

This clone was recorded a few times. The V and J genes are TRBV5-1 and TRBJ2-3; the D gene is possibly TRBD1 (7 bases). The CDR3 has 13 amino acids. V was pared by 0 bases and J by 10 bases, with 12 bases between. Germline values: CDR1 SGHRS, CDR2 YFSETQ. DNA for the CDR3: TGCGCCAGCAGCTTGGATGGGGGGACAGCGCAGTATTTT. It translates to CASSLDGGTAQYF.

CDR3 loop: CASSFAPRGDSNQPQHF. The CDR3 DNA reads TGTGCCAGCAGCTTTGCCCCCCGGGGAGATAGCAATCAGCCCCAGCATTTT. The chain employs TRBV5-5 and TRBJ1-5; the D is unclear. The CDR3 sequence is 17 residues long. The V end lost 2 bases, the J end lost 0 bases, and 15 bases lay between the germline ends. The V gene's germline CDR1 is SGHKS and CDR2 YYEKEE (reference sequence).

The J gene is TRBJ1-2, the V gene TRBV28; TRBD1 might be the D (6 bases). Trimming cost V 7 bases and J 4 bases, with 16 bases left between them. The CDR3 is 14 residues long. Germline V gives CDR1 MDHEN, CDR2 SYDVKM. The CDR3 nucleotides are TGTGCCAGCATCACCCCGGGGGGCGGCTATGGCTACACCTTC. It specifies CASITPGGGYGYTF.

The chain links TRBV2 to TRBJ2-7; 8 bases are shared with TRBD2. The CDR3 covers 11 residues. V was clipped by 8 bases and J by 6 bases; unmatched bases: 3. Germline V gene data show CDR1 as SNHLY and CDR2 as FYNNEI. Written as DNA, the CDR3 is TGTGCCAGCGGGACTAGAGGCGAGCAGTACTTC. It encodes CASGTRGEQYF.

This sequence joins TRBV3-1 (or the pseudogene TRBV3-2) and TRBJ2-3; D is unclear. Trimming cost V 3 bases and J 5 bases, with 12 bases left between them. This CDR3 is 14 amino acids long. CDR1 LGHDT and CDR2 YNNKEL come from the germline V gene (reference sequence). CDR3 sequence (DNA): TGTGCCAGCAGCCAGGGCAATGCAGGAGATACGCAGTATTTT. It specifies CASSQGNAGDTQYF.

The CDR3 loop reads CASSLELAGGWEQYF. The DNA of the CDR3 is TGTGCCAGCAGCTTGGAACTAGCGGGAGGTTGGGAGCAGTACTTC. The chain is built from TRBV5-6 and TRBJ2-7, with TRBD2 identical over 12 bases. Trimming removed 0 bases from V and 7 bases from J; junction bases left unmatched: 5. Germline-derived CDR1 and CDR2 are SGHDT and YYEEEE. This CDR3 is built from 15 residues. Complete variable domain (other parts from reference TRBV5-6 and TRBJ2-7): DAGVTQSPTHLIKTRGQQVTLRCSPKSGHDTVSWYQQALGQGPQFIFQYYEEEERQRGNFPDRFSGHQFPNYSSELNVNALLLGDSALYLCASSLELAGGWEQYFGPGTRLTVT.

The V and J genes are TRBV5-1 and TRBJ2-3, with TRBD2 matching over 7 bases. J was trimmed by 3 bases and V by 0 bases; bases with no gene match: 10. Germline CDR1 is SGHRS and CDR2 is YFSETQ. The CDR3 covers 17 residues. The CDR3 protein is CASSLVVRGVETDTQYF. The CDR3 DNA reads TGCGCCAGCAGCTTGGTGGTCCGGGGGGTTGAGACAGATACGCAGTATTTT.

The rearrangement links TRBV6-6 to TRBJ2-1; TRBD1 might be the D (8 bases). The CDR3 is made up of 14 amino acids. V was shortened by 6 bases and J by 6 bases, with 15 bases between the two germline ends. CDR1 is MNHNY and CDR2 is SVGAGI in the germline V gene (reference sequence). The CDR3 region is CASRPTGGGNEQFF. CDR3 nucleotide sequence: TGTGCCAGCAGACCCACAGGGGGGGGCAATGAGCAGTTCTTC.

The CDR3 spells CATSRAAAQETQYF. DNA for the CDR3: TGTGCCACCAGCAGAGCGGCGGCTCAAGAGACCCAGTACTTC. The J gene is TRBJ2-5, the V gene TRBV15, with unresolved D. The germline CDR1 and CDR2 sequences are LNHNV and YYDKDF (reference sequence). This CDR3 contains 14 residues. V was clipped by 1 base and J by 2 bases, with 8 bases between them.